This T cell receptor (beta chain) was captured by sequencing in a study of blood T cell repertoires in COVID-19. Turning to the study itself: Whether acute or convalescent, the COVID-19 samples came from the United States, Italy and Spain. PBMCs, B-cell-depleted T cells, or T cells provided the cDNA or gDNA that made up the material.

The authors' processing: Quantification of nucleated cells was approximated via reference gene primer amplification. Using immunoSEQ multiplex PCR, the repertoire was profiled, and TCRdb retains in-frame clones only, with some absent. The V and J calls and the clone size are those of that table, but D and trimming were determined from the DNA. The repertoire holds 75,000 to 90,000 clones, approximately 88% seen once, with 11% in the top ten. This clone was observed a few times. Sequencing used peripheral blood. This TCR came from a man aged 80 or over with acute or convalescent COVID-19.

CDR3 loop: CASIPDRGEQYF. In DNA form, the CDR3 reads TGTGCCAGCATCCCGGACCGGGGCGAGCAGTACTTC. This chain links TRBV2 with TRBJ2-7; the D gene is possibly TRBD2 (5 bases). V was cut by 7 bases and J by 6 bases, with 13 bases left in between. This CDR3 has 12 amino acids. CDR1 SNHLY and CDR2 FYNNEI come from the germline V gene.